This note documents a single T cell receptor (beta chain) sequence. This entry comes from a study of blood T cell repertoires in COVID-19. Overall study: COVID-19 samples collected from the United States, Italy and Spain covered acute and convalescent phases. PBMCs, B-cell-depleted T cells, or T cells were the source of the cDNA or gDNA that made up the material.

Germline loops: CDR1 LNHDA, CDR2 SQIVND (reference sequence). The CDR3 has 12 amino acids. J gave up 4 bases and V 11 bases, and 5 bases lay outside the gene matches. Per the original methods: Scientists estimated how many nucleated cells there were by amplifying reference gene primers. Some clones are missing from TCRdb's copy, which holds only in-frame ones; the method was immunoSEQ multiplex PCR. The V and J calls and the clone size are those of that table, but D and trimming were determined from the DNA. The sample has fewer than 350,000 clones, over 80% seen once. The V call is TRBV19, the J call TRBJ2-1; TRBD2 aligns across 7 bases. The sequence derives from a woman aged 45-65 years with active or convalescent COVID-19. Sequenced material: peripheral blood. As DNA, the CDR3 is TGTGCCGCGGGAGTGGGGTACAATGAGCAGTTCTTC. Amino acids: CAAGVGYNEQFF.